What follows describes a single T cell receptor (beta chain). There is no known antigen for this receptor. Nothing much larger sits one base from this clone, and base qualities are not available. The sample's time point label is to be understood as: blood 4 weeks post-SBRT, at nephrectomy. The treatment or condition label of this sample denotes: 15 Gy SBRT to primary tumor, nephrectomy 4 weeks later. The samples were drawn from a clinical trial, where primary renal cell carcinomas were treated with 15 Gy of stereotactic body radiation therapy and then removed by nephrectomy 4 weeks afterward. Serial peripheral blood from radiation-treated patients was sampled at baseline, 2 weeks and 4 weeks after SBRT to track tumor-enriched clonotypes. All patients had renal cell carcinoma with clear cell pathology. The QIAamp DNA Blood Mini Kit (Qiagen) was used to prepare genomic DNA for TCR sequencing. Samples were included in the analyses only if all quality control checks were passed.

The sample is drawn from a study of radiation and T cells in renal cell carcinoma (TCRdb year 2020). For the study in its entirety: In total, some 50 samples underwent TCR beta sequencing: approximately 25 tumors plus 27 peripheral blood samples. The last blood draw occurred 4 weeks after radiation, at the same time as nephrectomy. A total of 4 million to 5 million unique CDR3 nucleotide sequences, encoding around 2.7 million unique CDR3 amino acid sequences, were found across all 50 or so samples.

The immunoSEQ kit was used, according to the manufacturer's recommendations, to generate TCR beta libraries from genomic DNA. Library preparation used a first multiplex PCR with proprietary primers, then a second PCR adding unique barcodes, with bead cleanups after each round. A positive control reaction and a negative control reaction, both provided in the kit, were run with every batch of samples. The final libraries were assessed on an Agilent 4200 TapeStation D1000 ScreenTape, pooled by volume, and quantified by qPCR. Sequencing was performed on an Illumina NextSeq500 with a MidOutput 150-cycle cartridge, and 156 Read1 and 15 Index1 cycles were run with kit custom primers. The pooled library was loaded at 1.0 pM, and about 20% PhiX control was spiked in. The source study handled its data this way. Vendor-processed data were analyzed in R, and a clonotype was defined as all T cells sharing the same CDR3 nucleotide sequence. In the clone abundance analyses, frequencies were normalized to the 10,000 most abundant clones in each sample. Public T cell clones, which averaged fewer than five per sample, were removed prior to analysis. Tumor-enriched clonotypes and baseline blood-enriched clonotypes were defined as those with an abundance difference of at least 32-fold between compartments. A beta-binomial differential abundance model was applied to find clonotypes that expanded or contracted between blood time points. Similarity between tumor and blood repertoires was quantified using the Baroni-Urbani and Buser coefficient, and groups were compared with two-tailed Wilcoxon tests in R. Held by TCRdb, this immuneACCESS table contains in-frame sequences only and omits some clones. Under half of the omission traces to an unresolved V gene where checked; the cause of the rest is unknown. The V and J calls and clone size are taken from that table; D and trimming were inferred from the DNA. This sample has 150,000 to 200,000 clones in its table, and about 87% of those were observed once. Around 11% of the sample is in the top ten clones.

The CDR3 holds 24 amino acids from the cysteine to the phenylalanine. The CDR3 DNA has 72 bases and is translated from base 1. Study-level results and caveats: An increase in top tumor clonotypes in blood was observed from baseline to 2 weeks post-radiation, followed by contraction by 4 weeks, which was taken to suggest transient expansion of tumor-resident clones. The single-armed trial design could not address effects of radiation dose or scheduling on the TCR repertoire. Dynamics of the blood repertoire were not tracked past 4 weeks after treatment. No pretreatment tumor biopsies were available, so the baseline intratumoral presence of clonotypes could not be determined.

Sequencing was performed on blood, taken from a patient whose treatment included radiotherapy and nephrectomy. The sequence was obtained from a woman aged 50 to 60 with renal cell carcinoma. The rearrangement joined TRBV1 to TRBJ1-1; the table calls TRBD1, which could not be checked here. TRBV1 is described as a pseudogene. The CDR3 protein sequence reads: CTSSQDAQVPPGTGLREGNTEAFF. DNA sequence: TGCACCAGCAGCCAAGATGCACAAGTCCCTCCGGGGACAGGGCTTCGAGAGGGGAACACTGAAGCTTTCTTT.